Below, 19 T cell receptor beta chains from the same sample are listed, as sequenced in a study of T cell repertoires in cytomegalovirus infection. MiXCR was run by TCRdb on the reads, yielding one entry per CDR3 protein. The sample yields a few hundred thousand distinct CDR3 sequences, 15% to 20% seen once. Sequencing used PBMCs. These receptors were collected from a human donor in good health (CMV status not recorded). Some clones in this sample may be carry-over from other donors' samples.

The J gene is TRBJ2-7, the V gene TRBV20-1; D may be TRBD1 (5 bases). The germline CDR1 and CDR2 sequences are DFQATT and SNEGSKA (reference sequence). Trimming removed 5 bases at V and 5 bases at J, with 13 bases between. The CDR3 is 12 amino acids. CDR3 DNA sequence: TGCAGTGCTCGCCGACAGAGCCACGAGCAGTACTTC. This translates into CSARRQSHEQYF.

V usage is TRBV18 and J usage is TRBJ1-5; D unclear. The germline gives CDR1 KGHSH, CDR2 LQKENI. The CDR3 covers 15 residues. Trimming left V 1 base short and J 0 bases short, with 7 bases between. The CDR3 sequence is CASSPQVSSNQPQHF. The CDR3 DNA reads as TGTGCCAGCTCACCACAAGTCAGTAGCAATCAGCCCCAGCATTTT.

The J gene is TRBJ2-2, the V gene TRBV7-9; D is ambiguous. V was shortened by 1 base and J by 2 bases, with 8 bases between the two germline ends. The germline V gene has CDR1 SEHNR and CDR2 FQNEAQ (reference sequence). The CDR3 spans 15 residues. This CDR3 reads CASSLVSVNTGELFF. Written as DNA, the CDR3 is TGTGCCAGCAGCTTAGTGTCCGTAAACACCGGGGAGCTGTTTTTT.

In this sample, this clonotype turned up many times. The gene calls are TRBV28 and TRBJ1-3; TRBD1 aligns across 7 bases. The V gene's germline CDR1 is MDHEN and CDR2 SYDVKM. The J segment lost 5 bases and the V segment lost 4 bases, leaving 2 bases of the junction unmatched. The CDR3 sequence is 13 residues long. CDR3 loop: CASSSTGRNTIYF. DNA for the CDR3: TGTGCCAGCAGTTCGACAGGGCGAAACACCATATATTTT. The entire variable domain, with the rest obtained from reference TRBV28 and TRBJ1-3, is as follows: DVKVTQSSRYLVKRTGEKVFLECVQDMDHENMFWYRQDPGLGLRLIYFSYDVKMKEKGDIPEGYSVSREKKERFSLILESASTNQTSMYLCASSSTGRNTIYFGEGSWLTVV.

The rearrangement uses TRBV5-1 and TRBJ2-5; TRBD1 matches at 8 bases. CDR3 size: 16 residues. V lost 4 bases, J lost 0 bases, and 8 bases stayed unmatched. Germline assignment: CDR1 SGHRS and CDR2 YFSETQ. The CDR3 nucleotides read TGCGCCAGCAGCGGGGGGACAGGCTTGTACCAAGAGACCCAGTACTTC. Translating gives CASSGGTGLYQETQYF.

This clonotype appeared many times. The rearrangement links TRBV28 to TRBJ2-7; 9 positions agree with TRBD1. Germline V CDR1 and CDR2: MDHEN, SYDVKM. The CDR3 length is 16 residues. V shed 2 bases and J 4 bases; nucleotides not matched to a gene: 9. The CDR3 loop is CASSLLRGQGLYEQYF. CDR3 DNA: TGTGCCAGCAGTTTACTGAGGGGACAGGGATTATACGAGCAGTACTTC.

V is TRBV6-6 and J is TRBJ1-1; D is unclear. The germline V gene has CDR1 MNHNY and CDR2 SVGAGI (reference sequence). CDR3 size: 11 residues. Trimming removed 7 bases at V and 6 bases at J, with 9 bases between. The DNA of the CDR3 is TGTGCCAGCACCAACGTGGCTGAAGCTTTCTTT. Encoded protein: CASTNVAEAFF.

Only a few counts were recorded for this clonotype. The J gene is TRBJ2-7, the V gene TRBV6-5; 10 bases line up with TRBD1. CDR3 length equals 15 residues. V lost 2 bases and J lost 8; bases outside the gene matches: 9. The V gene's germline CDR1 is MNHEY and CDR2 SVGAGI. CDR3 DNA sequence: TGTGCCAGCAGTTACCAAGGGACAGGGGACGGCAAGCAGTACTTC. Protein product: CASSYQGTGDGKQYF.

This clonotype was counted between two and nine times. The CDR3 protein is CASSQDHLSAGSNEKLFF. The CDR3 coding sequence is TGTGCCAGCAGCCAAGATCATCTCTCGGCAGGATCTAATGAAAAACTGTTTTTT. The chain combines TRBV4-2 with TRBJ1-4; no clear D. V was trimmed by 0 bases and J by 3 bases, leaving 17 bases between them. The germline gives CDR1 LGHNA, CDR2 YNFKEQ. The CDR3 sequence is 18 residues long.

The genes are TRBV5-1 and TRBJ2-1; a possible D gene is TRBD2 (7 bases). CDR3 size: 16 residues. Germline lookup yields CDR1 SGHRS and CDR2 YFSETQ. V was clipped by 1 base and J by 1 base, with 12 bases between them. CDR3 sequence: CASSLIAGASYNEQFF. In nucleotides, the CDR3 is TGCGCCAGCAGCTTGATCGCGGGGGCGTCCTACAATGAGCAGTTCTTC.

The rearrangement joins TRBV10-3 to TRBJ1-1; D remains unclear. V was trimmed by 10 bases and J by 0 bases, leaving 12 bases between them. Germline CDR1 reads ENHRY; CDR2 reads SYGVKD. CDR3 length: 13 residues. The CDR3 region has the DNA TGTGCCAACCGACCGGGGATGAACACTGAAGCTTTCTTT. Encoded protein: CANRPGMNTEAFF.

The chain carries TRBV4-1 and TRBJ1-1; D is unclear. CDR1 is MGHRA and CDR2 is YSYEKL in the germline V gene. The CDR3 totals 16 residues. V was trimmed by 0 bases and J by 0 bases, leaving 11 bases between them. This CDR3 is CASSQDWKGMNTEAFF. Here the CDR3 DNA reads TGCGCCAGCAGCCAAGATTGGAAAGGCATGAACACTGAAGCTTTCTTT.

The V call is TRBV28, the J call TRBJ1-2; possibly TRBD1 for D (6 bases). With 10 bases removed from V and 3 bases from J, the gap between germline ends came to 15 bases. The CDR3 covers 13 residues. Per germline, CDR1 MDHEN and CDR2 SYDVKM. Here the CDR3 DNA reads TGTGCCACGTGCAGAGGGGGGGACTATGGCTACACCTTC. As protein: CATCRGGDYGYTF.

This clonotype has more than one count but fewer than ten. This chain links TRBV12-3 or TRBV12-4 with TRBJ2-1, with D possibly matching TRBD1 (6 bases). The CDR3 is 16 residues long. V shed 8 bases and J shed 1 base, with 18 bases lying between them. The chain's CDR3 is CASVGGQGKSYNEQFF. CDR3 nucleotides: TGTGCCAGCGTTGGGGGACAAGGAAAATCCTACAATGAGCAGTTCTTC.

This clonotype occurred a few times. V gene TRBV19 combines with J gene TRBJ2-2; TRBD2 aligns across 8 bases. CDR1 LNHDA and CDR2 SQIVND come from the germline V gene (reference sequence). Losses at the gene ends were 4 bases for V and 5 bases for J; bases not matched to a gene: 6. The CDR3 extends over 15 amino acids. The CDR3 loop reads CASSKLAALTGELFF. DNA for the CDR3: TGTGCCAGTAGTAAACTAGCGGCTTTAACCGGGGAGCTGTTTTTT.

This rearrangement joins TRBV5-4 to TRBJ2-1, with D possibly TRBD1 on 5 matching bases. CDR1 SGHNT and CDR2 YYREEE come from the germline V gene (reference sequence). CDR3 length equals 15 residues. The germline V and J ends were trimmed by 0 bases and 2 bases, with 9 bases remaining between them. The chain's CDR3 is CASSLDRSTYNEQFF. The CDR3, as DNA: TGTGCCAGCAGCTTGGACAGGAGTACCTACAATGAGCAGTTCTTC. Variable domain in full (rest from reference TRBV5-4 and TRBJ2-1): ETGVTQSPTHLIKTRGQQVTLRCSSQSGHNTVSWYQQALGQGPQFIFQYYREEENGRGNFPPRFSGLQFPNYSSELNVNALELDDSALYLCASSLDRSTYNEQFFGPGTRLTVL.

This clonotype was seen at least ten times. The rearrangement joins TRBV7-2 to TRBJ1-4; TRBD1 matches 8 bases. There are 13 residues in the CDR3. Per germline, CDR1 SGHTA and CDR2 FQGNSA. The ends lost 3 bases at V and 10 bases at J; junction bases unmatched: 4. CDR3 sequence: CASSLDRARKLFF. In nucleotides, the CDR3 is TGTGCCAGCAGCTTGGACAGGGCGCGAAAACTGTTTTTT.

This clonotype was observed at least ten times. The rearrangement uses TRBV12-3 or TRBV12-4 and TRBJ2-7; 11 nucleotides match TRBD1. Trimming cost V 6 bases and J 8 bases; bases outside gene matches: 15. The CDR3 contains 16 residues. The CDR3 sequence: CASRPALGTGGLKQYF. The CDR3 DNA reads TGTGCCAGCAGACCAGCCCTCGGGACAGGGGGTTTGAAGCAGTACTTC.

This clonotype has a count of ten or more. CDR3 nucleotides: TGTGCCAGCAGCCCAGCCCTCCTCGAGGACTATGGCTACACCTTC. Its translation: CASSPALLEDYGYTF. This chain links TRBV7-9 with TRBJ1-2; unclear D gene. Trimming shortened V by 5 bases and J by 3 bases, and 16 bases separated the two germline ends. Germline V gives CDR1 SEHNR, CDR2 FQNEAQ (reference sequence). The CDR3 totals 15 residues. The variable domain in full, completed from reference TRBV7-9 and TRBJ1-2, reads DTGVSQNPRHKITKRGQNVTFRCDPISEHNRLYWYRQTLGQGPEFLTYFQNEAQLEKSRLLSDRFSAERPKGSFSTLEIQRTEQGDSAMYLCASSPALLEDYGYTFGSGTRLTVV.